This entry lists 9 T cell receptor beta chains sequenced from one sample in a study of cytomegalovirus exposure and HLA in healthy donors. 13 Jbeta primers and 60 Vbeta primers were used for the PCR. The method was immunoSEQ multiplex PCR; TCRdb's version includes in-frame clones alone and lacks a portion of them. Of 180,000 or so clones listed, about 75% are singletons. Material: PBMCs. These receptors all stem from a woman aged 40 to 49 in good health and CMV-seropositive.

The CDR3 here is CASSRTGTGELFF. The DNA of the CDR3 is TGTGCCAGCAGCCGGACAGGGACCGGGGAGCTGTTTTTT. The V gene is TRBV6-4, the J gene TRBJ2-2; 8 positions match TRBD1. CDR3 length: 13 residues. V dropped 6 bases and J dropped 5; count of bases not matched to a gene: 2. Germline assignment: CDR1 MRHNA and CDR2 SNTAGT.

This sequence joins TRBV10-1 and TRBJ2-1; 12 positions agree with TRBD2. The CDR3 sequence is 15 residues long. CDR1 is WNHNN and CDR2 is SYGVQD in the germline V gene (reference sequence). V dropped 0 bases and J dropped 6; count of bases not matched to a gene: 0. CDR3 region: CASSESTSGSNEQFF. CDR3 DNA: TGCGCCAGCAGTGAGTCGACTAGCGGGAGCAATGAGCAGTTCTTC.

This clone was counted once. V usage is TRBV7-3 and J usage is TRBJ2-5, with TRBD1 as a possible D gene (6 bases). The ends were cut back, 1 base at V and 3 bases at J, with 9 bases in the middle. The length of the CDR3 is 14 residues. The germline V gene encodes CDR1 SGHTA and CDR2 FQGTGA. CDR3 in amino acids: CASSLRAGEETQYF. In DNA, the CDR3 is TGTGCCAGCAGCTTAAGGGCAGGGGAAGAGACCCAGTACTTC.

The chain links TRBV20-1 to TRBJ2-7, with 14 bases identical to TRBD2. Germline V gene sequence: CDR1 DFQATT, CDR2 SNEGSKA (reference sequence). The CDR3 covers 11 residues. The V and J ends lost 6 bases and 9 bases, in that order; junction bases with no gene match: 1. The CDR3 sequence: CSATSGRVQYF. The DNA for the CDR3 is TGCAGTGCGACTAGCGGGAGGGTGCAGTACTTC.

The chain recombines TRBV19 with TRBJ1-6, with D uncertain. V was cut by 3 bases and J by 0 bases, with 3 bases left in between. The CDR3 totals 14 residues. Germline V CDR1 and CDR2: LNHDA, SQIVND (reference sequence). CDR3 DNA: TGTGCCAGTAGTATCAGCTCCTATAATTCACCCCTCCACTTT. This codes for CASSISSYNSPLHF.

This clone was detected only a few times. J is TRBJ2-7 and V is TRBV6-1; 8 bases map to TRBD1. J was trimmed by 6 bases and V by 6 bases; bases with no gene match: 4. CDR1 MNHNS and CDR2 SASEGT come from the germline V gene. The CDR3 covers 12 residues. For the CDR3, the DNA is TGTGCCAGCAGCTCAACAGGGGGCGAGCAGTACTTC. Translation: CASSSTGGEQYF.

In this sample, this clone turned up a few times. J is TRBJ2-1 and V is TRBV5-5, with unresolved D. Germline loops: CDR1 SGHKS, CDR2 YYEKEE (reference sequence). Trimming shortened V by 2 bases and J by 7 bases, and 4 bases separated the two germline ends. The CDR3 extends over 11 amino acids. The CDR3 sequence: CASSFRNEQFF. As DNA, the CDR3 is TGTGCCAGCAGCTTCCGGAATGAGCAGTTCTTC.

This chain uses TRBV28 with TRBJ2-7; D is unresolved. Germline V gives CDR1 MDHEN, CDR2 SYDVKM. V was trimmed by 6 bases and J by 8 bases, leaving 11 bases between them. The CDR3 runs 11 residues. The CDR3 loop reads CASRYNKKQYF. CDR3 bases: TGTGCCAGCAGATACAACAAAAAGCAGTACTTC.

The chain is built from TRBV19 and TRBJ1-3, with 8 nucleotides matching TRBD1. Trimming at V came to 9 bases and at J to 4 bases, leaving 11 bases not matched to a gene. The CDR3 spans 15 residues. Germline V gives CDR1 LNHDA, CDR2 SQIVND (reference sequence). CDR3 in DNA: TGTGCCAGCTGCCAGGACAGGGCGCCGGGAAACACCATATATTTT. Amino acids: CASCQDRAPGNTIYF.